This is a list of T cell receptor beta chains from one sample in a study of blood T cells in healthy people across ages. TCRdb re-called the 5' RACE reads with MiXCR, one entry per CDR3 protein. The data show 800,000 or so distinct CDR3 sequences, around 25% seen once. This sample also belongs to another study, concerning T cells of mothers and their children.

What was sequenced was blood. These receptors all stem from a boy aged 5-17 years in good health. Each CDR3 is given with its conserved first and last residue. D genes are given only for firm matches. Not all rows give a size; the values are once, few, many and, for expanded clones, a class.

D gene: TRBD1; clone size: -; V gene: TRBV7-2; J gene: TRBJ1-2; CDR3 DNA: TGTGCCAGCAGCTCCCGGACAGGGGGCACCTATGGCTACACCTTC; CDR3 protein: CASSSRTGGTYGYTF
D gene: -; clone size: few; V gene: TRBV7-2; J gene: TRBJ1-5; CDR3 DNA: TGTGCCAGCAGCCTGTCGGGGCAGCCCCGGCATTTT; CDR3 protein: CASSLSGQPRHF
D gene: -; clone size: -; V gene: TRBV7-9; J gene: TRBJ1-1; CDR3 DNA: TGTGCCAGCAGCGAGGGGGGGTACACTGAAGCTTTCTTT; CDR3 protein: CASSEGGYTEAFF
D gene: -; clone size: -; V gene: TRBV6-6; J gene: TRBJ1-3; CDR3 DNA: TGTGCCAGCGGGTCGAAGGGTCGGAACACCATATATTTT; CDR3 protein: CASGSKGRNTIYF
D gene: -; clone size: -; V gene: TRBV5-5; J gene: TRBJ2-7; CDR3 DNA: TGTGTCAGCACCGATTTCCGGGACCGCACCTACGAGCAGTACTTC; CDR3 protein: CVSTDFRDRTYEQYF
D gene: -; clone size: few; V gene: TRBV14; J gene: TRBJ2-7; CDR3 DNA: TGTGCCAGCAGCCAAAGGTACAAGACCTACGAGCAGTACTTC; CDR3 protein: CASSQRYKTYEQYF
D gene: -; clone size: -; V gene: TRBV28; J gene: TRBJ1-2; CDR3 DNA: TGTGCCAGCAGTTTGACCGGCGGCTACACCTTC; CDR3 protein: CASSLTGGYTF
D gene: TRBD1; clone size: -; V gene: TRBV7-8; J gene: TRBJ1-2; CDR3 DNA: TGTGCCAGCAGCGGACAGGGGATCTCCTATGGCTACACCTTC; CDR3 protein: CASSGQGISYGYTF
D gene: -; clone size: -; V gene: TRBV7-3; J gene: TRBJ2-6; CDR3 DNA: TGTGCCAGCAGCTTAGACGGCAGGACCTCTGGGGCCAACGTCCTGACTTTC; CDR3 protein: CASSLDGRTSGANVLTF
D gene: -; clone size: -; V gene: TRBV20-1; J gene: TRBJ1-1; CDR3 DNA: TGCAGTGGGCCCGAGAACACTGAAGCTTTCTTT; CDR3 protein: CSGPENTEAFF
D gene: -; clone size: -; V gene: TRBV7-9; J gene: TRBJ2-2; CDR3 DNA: TGTGCCAAGGGGGACACGAACACCGGGGAGCTGTTTTTT; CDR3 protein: CAKGDTNTGELFF
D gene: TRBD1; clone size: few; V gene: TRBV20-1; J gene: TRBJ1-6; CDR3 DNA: TGCAGTGCTAGAGATCTCGGGAGACAGGGGAATTCACCCCTCCACTTT; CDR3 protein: CSARDLGRQGNSPLHF
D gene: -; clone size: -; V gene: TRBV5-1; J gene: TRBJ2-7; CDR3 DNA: TGCGCCAGCAGCTATGACATGGGAACATCCTACGAGCAGTACTTC; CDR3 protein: CASSYDMGTSYEQYF
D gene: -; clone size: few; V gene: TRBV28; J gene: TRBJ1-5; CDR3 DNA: TGTGCCGGCAGTTCACTGACAGGAGGAGGCAATCAGCCCCAGCATTTT; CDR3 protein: CAGSSLTGGGNQPQHF
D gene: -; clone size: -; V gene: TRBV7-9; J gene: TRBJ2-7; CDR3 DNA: TGTGCCAGCAGCGGAAGACCTCCTCTCTACGAGCAGTACTTC; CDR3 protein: CASSGRPPLYEQYF
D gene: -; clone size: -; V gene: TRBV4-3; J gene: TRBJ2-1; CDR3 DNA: TGCGCCAGCAGCCAAGGTCTAGGGAGCTCCTACAATGAGCAGTTCTTC; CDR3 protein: CASSQGLGSSYNEQFF
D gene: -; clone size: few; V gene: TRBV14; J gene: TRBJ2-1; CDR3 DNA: TGTGCCAGCAGCCAAGATTCCCCCATTGGGGGCAATGAGCAGTTCTTC; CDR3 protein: CASSQDSPIGGNEQFF
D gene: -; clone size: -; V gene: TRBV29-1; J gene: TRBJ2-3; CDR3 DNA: TGCAGCGTTGAAGAAGGACAAGGTGCCACAGATACGCAGTATTTT; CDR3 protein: CSVEEGQGATDTQYF
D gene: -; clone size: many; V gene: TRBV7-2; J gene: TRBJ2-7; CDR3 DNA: TGTGCCAGCAGTTTCAGCGCGGGGACCTACGAGCAGTACTTC; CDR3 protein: CASSFSAGTYEQYF
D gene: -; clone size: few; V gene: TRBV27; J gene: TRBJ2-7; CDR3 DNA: TGTGCCAGCAGCCCAGGGGACGGTTATAGGGAGCAGTACTTC; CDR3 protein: CASSPGDGYREQYF
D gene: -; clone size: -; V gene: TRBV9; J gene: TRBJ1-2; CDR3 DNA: TGTGCCAGCAGCGTGACAGGAGAACCCTATGGCTACACCTTC; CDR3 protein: CASSVTGEPYGYTF
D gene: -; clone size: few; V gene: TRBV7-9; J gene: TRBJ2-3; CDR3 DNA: TGTGCCAGCACCTCCCTACTCACAGATACGCAGTATTTT; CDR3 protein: CASTSLLTDTQYF
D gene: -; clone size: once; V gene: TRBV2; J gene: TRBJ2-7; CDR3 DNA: TGTGCCAGCAGCATGATTAGCGCCAGCTCCTACGAGCAGTACTTC; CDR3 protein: CASSMISASSYEQYF
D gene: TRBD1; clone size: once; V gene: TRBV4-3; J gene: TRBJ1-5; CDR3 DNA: TGCGCCAGCAGCCAGTACCGGGACAGGGGCAATCAGCCCCAGCATTTT; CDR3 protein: CASSQYRDRGNQPQHF
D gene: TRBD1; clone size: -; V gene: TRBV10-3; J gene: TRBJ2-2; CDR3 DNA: TGTGCCAGCAGTCCCAGGACAGGACTGTTTAACGGGGAGCTGTTTTTT; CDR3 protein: CASSPRTGLFNGELFF
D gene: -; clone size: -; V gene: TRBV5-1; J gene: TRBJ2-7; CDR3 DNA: TGCGCCAGCAGCCACCGGGACATAGCCTACGAGCAGTACTTC; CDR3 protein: CASSHRDIAYEQYF
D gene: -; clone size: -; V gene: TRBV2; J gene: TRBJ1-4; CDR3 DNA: TGTGCCTCAAAGCCAGACAGAGCAACTAATGAAAAACTGTTTTTT; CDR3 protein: CASKPDRATNEKLFF
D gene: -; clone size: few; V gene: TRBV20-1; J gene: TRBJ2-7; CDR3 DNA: TGCAGTTACCGAACAGGGTGGCCCTACGAGCAGTACTTC; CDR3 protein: CSYRTGWPYEQYF
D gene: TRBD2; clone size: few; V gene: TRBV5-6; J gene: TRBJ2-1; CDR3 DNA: TGTGCCAGCAGCTCTGCCGGGACTAGCGCCTACAATGAGCAGTTCTTC; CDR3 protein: CASSSAGTSAYNEQFF
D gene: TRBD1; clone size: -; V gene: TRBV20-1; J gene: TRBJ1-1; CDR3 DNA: TGCAGTGCTAGACAGGGGGTCGGTGTCACTGAAGCTTTCTTT; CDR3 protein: CSARQGVGVTEAFF
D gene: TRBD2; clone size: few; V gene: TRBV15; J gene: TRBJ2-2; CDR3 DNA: TGTGCCACCAGCAGCCAATATAGCGGGGGCCCACGTACCGGGGAGCTGTTTTTT; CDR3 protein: CATSSQYSGGPRTGELFF
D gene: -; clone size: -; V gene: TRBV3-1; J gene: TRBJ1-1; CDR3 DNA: TGTGCCAGCAGCCAAGACCGCAGGGTGAGCACTGAAGCTTTCTTT; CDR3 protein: CASSQDRRVSTEAFF
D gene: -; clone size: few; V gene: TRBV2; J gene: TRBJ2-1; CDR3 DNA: TGTGCCACCGGACAGAATTACAATGAGCAGTTCTTC; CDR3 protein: CATGQNYNEQFF
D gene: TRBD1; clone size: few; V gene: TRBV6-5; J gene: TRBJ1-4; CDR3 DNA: TGTGCCAGCAGCCCGGGACAGGGGGCGGTTAAAAAACTGTTTTTT; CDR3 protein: CASSPGQGAVKKLFF